The clone carrying this TCR beta chain was seen at least ten times. Molecular barcoded adaptors covering alpha/delta and beta/gamma chains were used on roughly 400 ng RNA. One entry per CDR3 protein results from TCRdb running MiXCR on the reads. The sample includes 62,000 or so distinct CDR3 sequences, roughly 13% seen only once; the top ten take approximately 47%. This CDR3 comprises 14 residues. Germline CDR1 and CDR2: MNHEY and SMNVEV (reference sequence). After removal of 3 bases from V and 4 bases from J, the junction contained 5 bases not matched to a gene. The data derive from a study of read filtering for tumor transcriptome and immune sequencing.

This sequence was found in a donor aged 40 or over with multiple myeloma. The chain combines TRBV27 with TRBJ2-5, with 7 bases matching TRBD2. Source material: a population of CD138-negative cells sorted from bone marrow. CDR3: CASSFRGSGETQYF. CDR3 coding DNA: TGTGCCAGCAGTTTTCGCGGGAGTGGAGAGACCCAGTACTTC.